This T cell receptor beta chain was sequenced for a study of control samples from healthy donors and cancer patients. The junction had 13 bases not matched to a gene; V was cut back by 1 base and J by 7 bases. Per the germline V gene, CDR1 is SGHNT and CDR2 is YYREEE (reference sequence). This CDR3 comprises 16 residues. TCRdb keeps only in-frame clones here, not all; method: immunoSEQ multiplex PCR. The sample lists about 82,000 clones; 94% were seen once. Sequenced sample: blood. This TCR was sampled from a woman between 18 and 29 years old in good health. This chain uses TRBV5-4 with TRBJ2-7; 8 positions match TRBD2. CDR3 loop: CASSLHQGRGGREQYF. CDR3 nucleotide sequence: TGTGCCAGCAGCTTGCACCAGGGACGGGGGGGTCGAGAGCAGTACTTC.